The 3 T cell receptor beta chains reported below all come from one sample, sequenced in a study of blood T cell repertoires in COVID-19. Data came from immunoSEQ multiplex PCR; TCRdb stores just in-frame clones and leaves some out. The sample lists 95,000 to 120,000 clones; 70% to 90% were seen once. Sequencing input: peripheral blood. Receptors were obtained from a woman aged 70-85 years who had recovered from COVID-19.

This clone was recorded many times. V is TRBV24-1 and J is TRBJ1-2, with 9 bases fitting TRBD1. Unmatched junction bases numbered 13, after V lost 4 bases and J lost 8 bases. This CDR3 spans 16 amino acids. CDR1 and CDR2 (germline): KGHDR, SFDVKD. The CDR3 is CATSEGGWGQGGGYTF. The DNA for the CDR3 is TGTGCCACCAGTGAGGGGGGATGGGGACAGGGTGGCGGCTACACCTTC.

The CDR3 coding sequence is TGTGCCAGCAGCAAGCCCCGACACGAACACACCGGGGAGCTGTTTTTT. Translation: CASSKPRHEHTGELFF. The V call is TRBV21-1, the J call TRBJ2-2; the table's D call TRBD1 went unverified against the DNA. TRBV21-1 is described as a pseudogene. The CDR3 sequence is 16 residues long.

CDR3 residues: CASSFNEPSGANVLTF. The CDR3 coding sequence is TGCGCCAGCAGCTTTAACGAGCCGTCTGGGGCCAACGTCCTGACTTTC. The genes are TRBV5-1 and TRBJ2-6; no firm D call. Trimming removed 2 bases from V and 1 base from J, with 10 bases in between. The CDR3 loop spans 16 amino acids. CDR1 and CDR2 from the germline V gene are SGHRS and YFSETQ.